This T cell receptor (beta chain) was sequenced for a study of cytomegalovirus exposure and HLA in healthy donors. Germline loops: CDR1 MGHDK, CDR2 SYGVNS. The CDR3 sequence is 15 residues long. V lost 6 bases, J lost 5 bases, and 19 bases lay in between. The PCR used 60 Vbeta and 13 Jbeta primers. Sequencing used immunoSEQ multiplex PCR; TCRdb keeps in-frame clones, though not all of them. The sample has tens of thousands of clones; approximately 70% are singletons. This clone appeared once. Its antigen is as yet unknown. Findings and caveats of the study: Some 150 TCR beta chains were listed as cytomegalovirus-associated.

The origin of this receptor is a man between 40 and 49 years old in good health and CMV-seropositive. This chain connects TRBV25-1 to TRBJ2-5; D perhaps matches TRBD2 (5 bases). Sequences were obtained from PBMCs. CDR3 bases: TGTGCCAGCAGCCCGTCCCGGGGAGATGCGGAGACCCAGTACTTC. This translates into CASSPSRGDAETQYF.